What follows is one T cell receptor (beta chain) and its context. Its antigen is still unknown. The sample is drawn from a study of T cell repertoires in cytomegalovirus infection. Study-level information: Carrying CMV and the relevant HLA type showed in public TCR beta signatures.

The study, taken as a whole, reports: Identification of carriers of CMV plus the relevant HLA was achieved through cumulative public TCR beta family frequency. CMV-specific TCR beta clonotypes restricted by HLA-C dominated the ex vivo response.

One entry per CDR3 protein, called by TCRdb with MiXCR from the reads. The profile covers around 440,000 distinct CDR3 sequences, with roughly 12% appearing a single time and 10% taken by the ten largest. Germline values: CDR1 DFQATT, CDR2 SNEGSKA (reference sequence). Trimming took 5 bases from V and 6 from J; bases not matched to a gene: 6. The CDR3 is 14 residues long. The material sequenced was PBMCs. The chain combines TRBV20-1 with TRBJ2-3, with 12 nucleotides matching TRBD2. The TCR comes from a human donor in good health (CMV status not recorded). Some clones in this sample may be carry-over from other donors' samples. The DNA of the CDR3 is TGCAGTGCTTCAGGACTAGCGGGACCGGATACGCAGTATTTT. It codes for CSASGLAGPDTQYF.